This passage covers 2 T cell receptor beta chains from one sample sequenced in a study of blood T cell repertoires in COVID-19. Here immunoSEQ multiplex PCR was the method, and the copy in TCRdb shows in-frame clones only, minus some. This sample has 60,000 to 90,000 clones, with 75% to 90% found just once. Specimen: peripheral blood. The receptors originated from a human donor in a cohort sampled during active COVID-19.

The gene calls are TRBV6-5 and TRBJ1-2, with TRBD1 matching 9 bases. Germline V gene data show CDR1 as MNHEY and CDR2 as SVGAGI. The trim removed 2 bases at V and 8 bases at J, leaving 6 bases unmatched. CDR3 length: 14 residues. CDR3 loop: CASSYQGQGGGYTF. Here the CDR3 DNA reads TGTGCCAGCAGTTACCAGGGACAGGGAGGCGGCTACACCTTC.

This sequence joins TRBV7-9 and TRBJ2-7; tentative D call: TRBD1 (6 bases). Germline-derived CDR1 and CDR2 are SEHNR and FQNEAQ (reference sequence). CDR3 length: 18 residues. Trimming left V 1 base short and J 0 bases short, with 19 bases between. CDR3 nucleotides: TGTGCCAGCAGCTTAGAGGCCCCGAGGGGGTCTAGCTCCTACGAGCAGTACTTC. This translates into CASSLEAPRGSSSYEQYF.